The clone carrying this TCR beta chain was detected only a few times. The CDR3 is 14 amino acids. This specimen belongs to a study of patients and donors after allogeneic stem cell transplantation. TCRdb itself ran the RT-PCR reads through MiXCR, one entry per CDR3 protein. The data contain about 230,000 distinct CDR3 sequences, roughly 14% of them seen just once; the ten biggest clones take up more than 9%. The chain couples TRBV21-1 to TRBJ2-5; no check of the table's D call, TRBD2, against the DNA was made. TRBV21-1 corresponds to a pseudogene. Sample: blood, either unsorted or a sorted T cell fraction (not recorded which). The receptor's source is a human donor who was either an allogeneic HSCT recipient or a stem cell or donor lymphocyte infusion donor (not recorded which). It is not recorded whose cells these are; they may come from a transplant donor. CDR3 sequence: CASESRGDGETQYF. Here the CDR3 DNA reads TGTGCCAGCGAGTCACGGGGGGATGGGGAGACCCAGTACTTC.